This T cell receptor (beta chain) was obtained from a study of T cells after posttransplantation cyclophosphamide. V lost 6 bases, J lost 5 bases, and 3 bases stayed unmatched. This CDR3 has 13 residues. Germline lookup yields CDR1 ENHRY and CDR2 SYGVKD. About this clone itself: Its antigen is unidentified.

Study-level results: TRB clonality was highly associated with recipient CMV seropositivity and reactivation.

Using immunoSEQ multiplex PCR, the repertoire was profiled, and TCRdb retains in-frame clones only, with some absent. The sample holds some 9,200 clones, 75% to 90% seen once. The sequenced sample consisted of memory CD4+ T cells sorted from PBMCs. The chain combines TRBV10-3 with TRBJ1-2, with TRBD1 identical over 10 bases. This clonotype originated in a woman aged 55-70 years in good health, CMV-negative, and a related stem cell transplant donor. The CDR3 DNA follows: TGTGCCATCAGCCCGGACAGGGGGTATGGCTACACCTTC. Translating gives CAISPDRGYGYTF.